The 5 T cell receptor beta chains below all came from one sample that was sequenced in a study of STAT5B mutations in CD4+ large granular lymphocyte leukemia. The assay was immunoSEQ multiplex PCR, and TCRdb's table has in-frame clones only and misses some. Here the sample spans fewer than 50,000 clones, just over 85% being singletons. The specimen sequenced was CD4+ T cells from blood buffy coats. The origin of the receptors is a human donor in good health.

This sequence joins TRBV6-5 and TRBJ1-1; D is perhaps TRBD1 (5 bases). The ends were cut back, 0 bases at V and 0 bases at J, with 11 bases in the middle. Germline values: CDR1 MNHEY, CDR2 SVGAGI. The CDR3 spans 16 residues. The DNA for the CDR3 is TGTGCCAGCAGTTACTCCCAGCGGGGGATGAACACTGAAGCTTTCTTT. It translates to CASSYSQRGMNTEAFF.

The chain links TRBV6-6 to TRBJ2-1; D is possibly TRBD1 (6 bases). Germline assignment: CDR1 MNHNY and CDR2 SVGAGI (reference sequence). The V gene lost 7 bases and the J gene lost 3 bases, with 10 bases spanning the gap. The CDR3 extends over 13 amino acids. DNA for the CDR3: TGTGCCAGCACCATACAGGGCTACAATGAGCAGTTCTTC. Translating it yields CASTIQGYNEQFF.

The chain uses TRBV7-9 and TRBJ1-4, with D possibly TRBD1 on 6 matching bases. Trimming shortened V by 5 bases and J by 0 bases, and 10 bases separated the two germline ends. Germline-derived CDR1 and CDR2 are SEHNR and FQNEAQ (reference sequence). This CDR3 is built from 15 residues. The CDR3 here is CASSPSGATNEKLFF. The CDR3 coding sequence is TGTGCCAGCAGCCCCTCAGGGGCAACTAATGAAAAACTGTTTTTT. Filled out from reference TRBV7-9 and TRBJ1-4, the complete variable domain reads DTGVSQNPRHKITKRGQNVTFRCDPISEHNRLYWYRQTLGQGPEFLTYFQNEAQLEKSRLLSDRFSAERPKGSFSTLEIQRTEQGDSAMYLCASSPSGATNEKLFFGSGTQLSVL.

This rearrangement joins TRBV6-1 to TRBJ2-7, with TRBD1 matching over 11 bases. The CDR3 extends over 14 amino acids. Losses at the gene ends were 6 bases for V and 4 bases for J; bases not matched to a gene: 5. Germline values: CDR1 MNHNS, CDR2 SASEGT. This chain's CDR3 is CASSEDRGLYEQYF. CDR3 sequence (DNA): TGTGCCAGCAGCGAGGACAGGGGGCTGTACGAGCAGTACTTC.

The CDR3 coding sequence is TGTGCCAGCAGCCTGCGTCGCGGAACCACAGATACGCAGTATTTT. The encoded protein is CASSLRRGTTDTQYF. The chain couples TRBV5-6 to TRBJ2-3; D unresolved. This CDR3 is 15 amino acids long. With 4 bases removed from V and 2 bases from J, the gap between germline ends came to 14 bases. CDR1 and CDR2 from the germline V gene are SGHDT and YYEEEE.